Below are 22 T cell receptor beta chains sequenced from a single sample in a study of patients and donors after allogeneic stem cell transplantation. TCRdb fed the RT-PCR reads into MiXCR, producing one record per CDR3 protein. The sample yields about a million distinct CDR3 sequences, 15% to 20% seen once. Material for sequencing was blood, either unsorted or a sorted T cell fraction (not recorded which). These receptors were taken from a human donor who was either an allogeneic HSCT recipient or a stem cell or donor lymphocyte infusion donor (not recorded which). It is not recorded whose cells these are; they may come from a transplant donor.

The gene calls are TRBV15 and TRBJ2-7; 9 bases are a match to TRBD2. V was pared by 0 bases and J by 3 bases, with 6 bases of the junction left unmatched. Germline V gives CDR1 LNHNV, CDR2 YYDKDF (reference sequence). The CDR3 covers 16 residues. The CDR3 DNA reads TGTGCCACCAGCAGAGATAGGAGCGGGGGGCGCTACGAGCAGTACTTC. Translation gives CATSRDRSGGRYEQYF.

The gene calls are TRBV25-1 and TRBJ2-7; 8 bases match TRBD2. This CDR3 is built from 14 residues. Germline CDR1 MGHDK, CDR2 SYGVNS. The junction had 6 bases not matched to a gene; V was cut back by 3 bases and J by 5 bases. CDR3 bases: TGTGCCAGCAGTGACTCAGGACTAGCCCACGAGCAGTACTTC. This translates into CASSDSGLAHEQYF.

This rearrangement joins TRBV4-3 to TRBJ2-2; no definite D call. This CDR3 region has 15 residues. The V and J ends lost 3 bases and 7 bases respectively, with 15 bases between them. Germline assignment: CDR1 LGHNA and CDR2 YSLEER. CDR3 nucleotides: TGCGCCAGCAGCCACGATTCTTTTAGTGGCGGGGAGCTGTTTTTT. This codes for CASSHDSFSGGELFF.

The chain employs TRBV7-2 and TRBJ2-5; 11 bases line up with TRBD2. CDR1 SGHTA and CDR2 FQGNSA come from the germline V gene. The ends lost 4 bases at V and 1 base at J; junction bases unmatched: 5. The CDR3 spans 16 residues. The CDR3 reads CASSSLAGESQETQYF. The CDR3 bases are TGTGCCAGCAGCTCACTAGCGGGGGAGTCCCAAGAGACCCAGTACTTC.

The rearrangement links TRBV20-1 to TRBJ2-1; D unresolved. CDR1 is DFQATT and CDR2 is SNEGSKA in the germline V gene (reference sequence). This CDR3 has 15 residues. Between the trimmed V and J ends, which lost 6 bases and 5 bases, there was a span of 20 bases. The CDR3: CSAKIRALQHNEQFF. In DNA, the CDR3 is TGCAGTGCGAAAATCCGGGCCCTCCAACACAATGAGCAGTTCTTC.

The chain carries TRBV15 and TRBJ2-7; D possibly corresponds to TRBD2 (6 bases). The CDR3 runs 13 residues. Trimming took 2 bases from V and 6 from J, leaving 11 bases between them. The V gene's germline CDR1 is LNHNV and CDR2 YYDKDF (reference sequence). CDR3 in amino acids: CATSRPPGVEQYF. The CDR3 bases are TGTGCCACCAGCAGACCCCCGGGGGTCGAGCAGTACTTC. The entire variable domain, with the rest obtained from reference TRBV15 and TRBJ2-7, is as follows: DAMVIQNPRYQVTQFGKPVTLSCSQTLNHNVMYWYQQKSSQAPKLLFHYYDKDFNNEADTPDNFQSRRPNTSFCFLDIRSPGLGDTAMYLCATSRPPGVEQYFGPGTRLTVT.

The chain carries TRBV20-1 and TRBJ2-3; D gene unclear. The CDR3 is 15 residues long. V lost 0 bases to trimming and J lost 2 bases, with 12 bases between them. Germline V gives CDR1 DFQATT, CDR2 SNEGSKA (reference sequence). This CDR3 reads CSAREESVDTDTQYF. CDR3 coding DNA: TGCAGTGCTAGAGAGGAGAGTGTCGACACAGATACGCAGTATTTT.

The chain carries TRBV20-1 and TRBJ1-2; tentatively, D is TRBD1 (6 bases). CDR3 length equals 14 residues. Trimming removed 1 base at V and 2 bases at J, with 11 bases between. Germline CDR1 DFQATT, CDR2 SNEGSKA (reference sequence). The CDR3, as DNA: TGCAGTGCTAGAGCAGGGGACAAAAACTATGGCTACACCTTC. Its protein is CSARAGDKNYGYTF.

The V call is TRBV3-1, the J call TRBJ2-1; TRBD2 matches 11 bases. With V trimmed by 3 bases and J by 3 bases, 4 bases remained unmatched. Germline CDR1 is LGHDT and CDR2 is YNNKEL (reference sequence). The CDR3 length is 16 residues. The CDR3 loop reads CASSHATSGGYNEQFF. In nucleotides, the CDR3 is TGTGCCAGCAGCCACGCCACTAGCGGGGGCTACAATGAGCAGTTCTTC.

This clonotype was recorded a few times. This chain joins TRBV27 and TRBJ1-1; TRBD1 matches at 10 bases. J was trimmed by 3 bases and V by 7 bases; bases with no gene match: 5. CDR1 and CDR2 from the germline V gene are MNHEY and SMNVEV (reference sequence). The CDR3 consists of 14 residues. The CDR3 loop reads CASMTGGADTEAFF. CDR3 coding DNA: TGTGCCAGCATGACAGGGGGCGCGGACACTGAAGCTTTCTTT.

This clonotype occurred many times. V usage is TRBV12-3 or TRBV12-4 and J usage is TRBJ1-2; TRBD1 matches at 10 bases. V shed 6 bases and J 8 bases; nucleotides not matched to a gene: 15. The CDR3 length is 16 residues. The CDR3 sequence is CASSPRDRGPRKGYTF. The CDR3 nucleotides read TGTGCCAGCAGCCCCCGGGACAGGGGCCCGCGAAAAGGCTACACCTTC.

This chain connects TRBV24-1 to TRBJ2-2; D remains unclear. Germline CDR1 and CDR2: KGHDR and SFDVKD. The CDR3 extends over 16 amino acids. V was trimmed by 5 bases and J by 3 bases, leaving 15 bases between them. The CDR3, as DNA: TGTGCCACCAGTGGTCCCCTAGAAACTGACACCGGGGAGCTGTTTTTT. This codes for CATSGPLETDTGELFF.

The CDR3 DNA reads TGTGCCAGCAGTCAAATTTTCCGGGACAGGGGCTCTGGGGCCAACGTCCTGACTTTC. It encodes CASSQIFRDRGSGANVLTF. The chain is built from TRBV6-1 and TRBJ2-6; 10 bases line up with TRBD1. This CDR3 is 19 amino acids long. Germline V gives CDR1 MNHNS, CDR2 SASEGT. With V trimmed by 5 bases and J by 0 bases, 10 bases remained unmatched.

This chain joins TRBV6-1 and TRBJ2-4, with 9 positions matching TRBD1. This CDR3 is built from 15 residues. V lost 5 bases, J lost 9 bases, and 11 bases stayed unmatched. Germline CDR1 is MNHNS and CDR2 is SASEGT. The CDR3 DNA is TGTGCCAGCAGTCGATCCCCCGGGACAGGGAGCATTCAGTACTTC. Protein: CASSRSPGTGSIQYF.

The J gene is TRBJ1-5, the V gene TRBV5-6; D is undetermined. The CDR3 covers 14 residues. With 0 bases removed from V and 5 bases from J, the gap between germline ends came to 9 bases. Looked up from germline, CDR1 is SGHDT and CDR2 is YYEEEE. CDR3: CASSLEPGHQPQHF. The CDR3 DNA reads TGTGCCAGCAGCTTGGAACCAGGCCATCAGCCCCAGCATTTT.

This clonotype was observed a few times. The rearrangement joins TRBV6-5 to TRBJ2-1; possibly TRBD1 or TRBD2 for D (5 bases each). Between the trimmed V and J ends, which lost 2 bases and 7 bases, there was a span of 18 bases. Looked up from germline, CDR1 is MNHEY and CDR2 is SVGAGI. This CDR3 is 16 amino acids long. The CDR3 nucleotides are TGTGCCAGCAGTTACCGTGTCCGGGGCTCTAGGAATGAGCAGTTCTTC. It encodes CASSYRVRGSRNEQFF.

There are a few counts of this clonotype. The chain employs TRBV6-2 or TRBV6-3 and TRBJ2-2; tentatively, D is TRBD1 (5 bases). The CDR3 sequence is 14 residues long. The germline V gene has CDR1 MNHEY and CDR2 SVGEGT. Trimming shortened V by 3 bases and J by 4 bases, and 9 bases separated the two germline ends. CDR3 coding DNA: TGTGCCAGCAGTTATGCAGGGCGCACCGGGGAGCTGTTTTTT. Translation gives CASSYAGRTGELFF.

This clonotype occurred a few times. The chain recombines TRBV30 with TRBJ2-7; 9 nucleotides agree with TRBD1. CDR3 length: 14 amino acids. Looked up from germline, CDR1 is GTSNPN and CDR2 is SVGIG (reference sequence). V shed 0 bases and J 2 bases; nucleotides not matched to a gene: 2. CDR3 amino acids: CAWSVGQGTYEQYF. CDR3 nucleotide sequence: TGTGCCTGGAGTGTGGGACAGGGAACCTACGAGCAGTACTTC.

Note on this clonotype: This clone may be a read error of a much larger clone one base away. The V call is TRBV2, the J call TRBJ2-5, with D hard to call. Germline assignment: CDR1 SNHLY and CDR2 FYNNEI. V was trimmed by 6 bases and J by 1 base, leaving 6 bases between them. The CDR3 runs 12 residues. Written as DNA, the CDR3 is TGTGCCAGCAGGGACCTCCAAGAGACCCAGTACTTC. Translated, it gives CASRDLQETQYF.

This clonotype was found many times. V is TRBV29-1 and J is TRBJ2-7; 7 nucleotides line up with TRBD1. The CDR3 sequence is 10 residues long. Unmatched junction bases numbered 1, after V lost 6 bases and J lost 5 bases. Looked up from germline, CDR1 is SQVTM and CDR2 is ANQGSEA. The CDR3 DNA is TGCAGCGTCAGGGGGAACGAGCAGTACTTC. Protein sequence: CSVRGNEQYF.

In this sample, this clonotype turned up a few times. The chain links TRBV11-1 to TRBJ1-1; TRBD1 might be the D (5 bases). The CDR3 is 15 amino acids. The germline V and J ends were trimmed by 3 bases and 7 bases, with 18 bases remaining between them. CDR1 is SGHAT, CDR2 FQDESV, per germline (reference sequence). In DNA form, the CDR3 reads TGTGCCAGCAGCTTGATTAGAGGGGCGCAGGATGAAGCTTTCTTT. This encodes CASSLIRGAQDEAFF.

V gene TRBV12-3 or TRBV12-4 combines with J gene TRBJ2-3; the match to TRBD2 covers 8 bases. The CDR3 has 16 amino acids. J was trimmed by 2 bases and V by 3 bases; bases with no gene match: 7. The CDR3, as DNA: TGTGCCAGCAGTTTTTGGTCTAGCGGGTACACAGATACGCAGTATTTT. Encoded protein: CASSFWSSGYTDTQYF.